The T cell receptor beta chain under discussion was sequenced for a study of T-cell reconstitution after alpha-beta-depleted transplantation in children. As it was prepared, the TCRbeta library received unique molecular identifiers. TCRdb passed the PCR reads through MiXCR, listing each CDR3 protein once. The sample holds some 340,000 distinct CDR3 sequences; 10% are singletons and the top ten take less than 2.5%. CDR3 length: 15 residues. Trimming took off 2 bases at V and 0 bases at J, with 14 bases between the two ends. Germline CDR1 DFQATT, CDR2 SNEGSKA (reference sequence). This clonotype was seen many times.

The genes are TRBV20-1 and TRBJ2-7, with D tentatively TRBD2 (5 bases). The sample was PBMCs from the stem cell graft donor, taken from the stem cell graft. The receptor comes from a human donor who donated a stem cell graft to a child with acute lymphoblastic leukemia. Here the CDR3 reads CSARTKETNSYEQYF. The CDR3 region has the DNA TGCAGTGCTAGAACGAAGGAGACTAACTCCTACGAGCAGTACTTC.